This record concerns one T cell receptor beta chain sequence. Its antigen is unidentified. The protocol was immunoSEQ multiplex PCR, while the TCRdb copy is restricted to in-frame clones and leaves out a portion. The sample consists of around 50,000 clones, just over 90% of them appearing once. This entry is derived from a study of PD-1 blockade in classical Hodgkin lymphoma. Broader study findings: At baseline, newly diagnosed patients reportedly showed less TCR diversity than healthy donors. The causes of the repertoire differences, possibly disease activity or prior therapy, remain undefined.

Time point given: newly diagnosed, previously untreated cHL patient sample. The study compared against PBMCs from newly diagnosed, untreated classical Hodgkin lymphoma. Trimming took 4 bases from V and 9 from J; bases not matched to a gene: 7. Germline lookup yields CDR1 SGHVS and CDR2 FNYEAQ. CDR3 size: 14 residues. The genes are TRBV7-6 and TRBJ2-1, with 9 bases fitting TRBD1. The sequenced material came from peripheral blood mononuclear cells (PBMCs). This clonotype originated in a human donor with classical Hodgkin lymphoma. The CDR3 DNA is TGTGCCAGCAGCTACGGGACAGGGATCACTGAGCAGTTCTTC. Residues: CASSYGTGITEQFF.